These 3 T cell receptor beta chains were all obtained from the same sample, sequenced in a study of T cell changes during pregnancy in multiple sclerosis. Method: immunoSEQ multiplex PCR; TCRdb's copy keeps in-frame clones and lacks some. The sample records around 92,000 clones, roughly 91% being singletons. The specimen was peripheral blood, collected in the first trimester of pregnancy. These receptors originate from a female donor with multiple sclerosis, enrolled in a pregnancy study.

The chain joins TRBV10-3 to TRBJ2-7; maybe TRBD2 (6 bases). In germline, CDR1 is ENHRY, CDR2 SYGVKD. The CDR3 runs to 14 residues. Trimming removed 3 bases at V and 4 bases at J, with 13 bases between. The CDR3: CAISEIGEAYEQYF. CDR3 coding DNA: TGTGCCATCAGTGAAATCGGGGAGGCGTACGAGCAGTACTTC.

V and J are TRBV6-1 and TRBJ1-1; no reliable D call. Trimming took 4 bases from V and 1 from J, leaving 10 bases between them. This CDR3 is 14 amino acids long. The germline CDR1 and CDR2 sequences are MNHNS and SASEGT. CDR3 residues: CASSAPSGNTEAFF. The CDR3 DNA reads as TGTGCCAGCAGTGCCCCAAGCGGGAACACTGAAGCTTTCTTT.

The V gene is TRBV7-9, the J gene TRBJ1-1, with D unclear. There are 11 residues in the CDR3. The V end lost 5 bases, the J end lost 7 bases, and 8 bases lay between the germline ends. CDR1 and CDR2 from the germline V gene are SEHNR and FQNEAQ (reference sequence). The CDR3, as DNA: TGTGCCAGCAGCCCGCATAGTGAAGCTTTCTTT. It translates to CASSPHSEAFF.